These T cell receptor beta chains were read from a single sample in a study of shared clonotypes between healthy human individuals. The data were produced by immunoSEQ multiplex PCR, yet TCRdb's version contains in-frame clones alone and is incomplete. This sample has roughly 2 million clones; approximately 95% occur once, and the top ten carry around 0.13%. The source material was naive CD4+ T cells sorted from blood. The source of these receptors is a man aged 18 to 30 in good health. CDR3s include the opening cysteine and the closing phenylalanine or tryptophan. The D gene is left open where the match is weak. The size field is filled for only some rows; it gives once, few, many or a size class.

d_call: .
j_call: TRBJ1-1
v_call: TRBV19
clone_size: once
cdr3_aa: CASSIGSVMNTEAFF
cdr3_nt: TGTGCCAGTAGTATTGGGTCAGTAATGAACACTGAAGCTTTCTTT

d_call: .
j_call: TRBJ2-7
v_call: TRBV5-1
clone_size: .
cdr3_aa: CASSLGGSYDEQYF
cdr3_nt: TGCGCCAGCAGCTTGGGTGGGAGTTACGACGAGCAGTACTTC

d_call: .
j_call: TRBJ1-2
v_call: TRBV5-1
clone_size: .
cdr3_aa: CASSLDWGASGGYTF
cdr3_nt: TGCGCCAGCAGCTTGGACTGGGGCGCGTCGGGCGGCTACACCTTC

d_call: .
j_call: TRBJ2-5
v_call: TRBV6-1
clone_size: .
cdr3_aa: CASTMGLRETQYF
cdr3_nt: TGTGCCAGCACGATGGGCCTACGGGAGACCCAGTACTTC

d_call: .
j_call: TRBJ2-7
v_call: TRBV2
clone_size: .
cdr3_aa: CASSPGTFPYEQYF
cdr3_nt: TGTGCCAGCAGCCCCGGGACGTTTCCCTACGAGCAGTACTTC

d_call: .
j_call: TRBJ2-7
v_call: TRBV7-2
clone_size: .
cdr3_aa: CASSAGSSEYF
cdr3_nt: TGTGCCAGCAGCGCGGGGAGCTCGGAGTACTTC

d_call: TRBD1
j_call: TRBJ2-2
v_call: TRBV7-2
clone_size: .
cdr3_aa: CASSNRGLGIGELFF
cdr3_nt: TGTGCCAGCAGCAACAGGGGGCTCGGTATCGGGGAGCTGTTTTTT

d_call: .
j_call: TRBJ2-7
v_call: TRBV30
clone_size: .
cdr3_aa: CAWGQTGRYEQYF
cdr3_nt: TGTGCCTGGGGACAGACAGGCCGTTACGAGCAGTACTTC

d_call: .
j_call: TRBJ2-3
v_call: TRBV4-1
clone_size: .
cdr3_aa: CASSPHREWAQTDTQYF
cdr3_nt: TGCGCCAGCAGCCCACACAGGGAGTGGGCTCAGACAGATACGCAGTATTTT

d_call: .
j_call: TRBJ2-6
v_call: TRBV12-5
clone_size: .
cdr3_aa: CASGLGTVSSGANVLTF
cdr3_nt: TGTGCTAGTGGCCTCGGGACGGTAAGCTCTGGGGCCAACGTCCTGACTTTC

d_call: TRBD1
j_call: TRBJ2-7
v_call: TRBV18
clone_size: .
cdr3_aa: CASSPRQGNYEQYF
cdr3_nt: TGTGCCAGCTCCCCTCGACAGGGAAACTACGAGCAGTACTTC

d_call: .
j_call: TRBJ1-5
v_call: TRBV30
clone_size: .
cdr3_aa: CAWDQGGDQPQHF
cdr3_nt: TGTGCCTGGGACCAGGGAGGTGATCAGCCCCAGCATTTT

d_call: .
j_call: TRBJ1-5
v_call: TRBV10-3
clone_size: .
cdr3_aa: CAISAAVSNQPQHF
cdr3_nt: TGTGCCATCAGTGCGGCGGTTAGCAATCAGCCCCAGCATTTT

d_call: TRBD1
j_call: TRBJ1-6
v_call: TRBV5-1
clone_size: .
cdr3_aa: CASRQGTTLSYNSPLHF
cdr3_nt: TGCGCCAGCAGACAGGGGACCACCCTCTCCTATAATTCACCCCTCCACTTT

d_call: .
j_call: TRBJ1-2
v_call: TRBV2
clone_size: .
cdr3_aa: CASSEQGAGYGYTF
cdr3_nt: TGTGCCAGCAGTGAACAGGGCGCTGGCTATGGCTACACCTTC

d_call: .
j_call: TRBJ2-7
v_call: TRBV6-1
clone_size: .
cdr3_aa: CASSEVALGKEEQYF
cdr3_nt: TGTGCCAGCAGTGAAGTGGCACTCGGTAAGGAAGAGCAGTACTTC

d_call: TRBD2
j_call: TRBJ2-3
v_call: TRBV7-2
clone_size: .
cdr3_aa: CASSQRGGASTDTQYF
cdr3_nt: TGTGCCAGCAGCCAGCGGGGCGGGGCTAGCACAGATACGCAGTATTTT

d_call: .
j_call: TRBJ1-2
v_call: TRBV15
clone_size: .
cdr3_aa: CATSRASLDYGYTF
cdr3_nt: TGTGCCACCAGCAGAGCCTCTCTCGACTATGGCTACACCTTC

d_call: TRBD2
j_call: TRBJ2-3
v_call: TRBV4-3
clone_size: .
cdr3_aa: CASSQDSGPIAGGPTDTQYF
cdr3_nt: TGCGCCAGCAGCCAAGATTCAGGACCGATAGCGGGAGGGCCAACCGATACGCAGTATTTT

d_call: TRBD2
j_call: TRBJ2-5
v_call: TRBV5-1
clone_size: .
cdr3_aa: CASSFSGGEQETQYF
cdr3_nt: TGCGCCAGCAGCTTTAGCGGGGGTGAGCAAGAGACCCAGTACTTC

d_call: .
j_call: TRBJ2-7
v_call: TRBV6-1
clone_size: .
cdr3_aa: CASSEVGEQYF
cdr3_nt: TGTGCCAGCAGTGAGGTAGGCGAGCAGTACTTC

d_call: .
j_call: TRBJ2-3
v_call: TRBV4-1
clone_size: .
cdr3_aa: CASSQEEGRTDTQYF
cdr3_nt: TGCGCCAGCAGCCAAGAGGAAGGCCGCACAGATACGCAGTATTTT

d_call: .
j_call: TRBJ1-3
v_call: TRBV5-6
clone_size: .
cdr3_aa: CASSTQGRFGNTIYF
cdr3_nt: TGTGCCAGCAGCACACAGGGACGGTTTGGAAACACCATATATTTT

d_call: TRBD2
j_call: TRBJ2-5
v_call: TRBV6-1
clone_size: .
cdr3_aa: CASSETPGLAGARPGETQYF
cdr3_nt: TGTGCCAGCAGTGAAACCCCGGGACTAGCGGGGGCCCGCCCGGGCGAGACCCAGTACTTC

d_call: .
j_call: TRBJ2-4
v_call: TRBV10-3
clone_size: .
cdr3_aa: CAISESWDGKNIQYF
cdr3_nt: TGTGCCATCAGTGAGTCTTGGGACGGCAAAAACATTCAGTACTTC

d_call: .
j_call: TRBJ2-7
v_call: TRBV5-1
clone_size: .
cdr3_aa: CASSRGGSYEQYF
cdr3_nt: TGCGCCAGCAGCCGCGGCGGATCCTACGAGCAGTACTTC

d_call: .
j_call: TRBJ1-5
v_call: TRBV7-3
clone_size: .
cdr3_aa: CASSQVGQKTVLDQPQHF
cdr3_nt: TGTGCCAGCAGCCAAGTCGGACAGAAAACTGTATTAGATCAGCCCCAGCATTTT

d_call: .
j_call: TRBJ2-7
v_call: TRBV30
clone_size: .
cdr3_aa: CAWSESGEQYF
cdr3_nt: TGTGCCTGGAGTGAGAGCGGGGAGCAGTACTTC

d_call: .
j_call: TRBJ1-1
v_call: TRBV6-5
clone_size: .
cdr3_aa: CASSSHPGTEAFF
cdr3_nt: TGTGCCAGCAGTTCCCATCCGGGCACTGAAGCTTTCTTT

d_call: .
j_call: TRBJ2-7
v_call: TRBV7-2
clone_size: .
cdr3_aa: CASSLYAEQYF
cdr3_nt: TGTGCCAGCAGCTTATATGCCGAGCAGTACTTC

d_call: TRBD2
j_call: TRBJ2-7
v_call: TRBV5-1
clone_size: .
cdr3_aa: CASSMESGRAYEQYF
cdr3_nt: TGCGCCAGCAGCATGGAAAGCGGGAGGGCTTACGAGCAGTACTTC

d_call: .
j_call: TRBJ1-2
v_call: TRBV20-1
clone_size: .
cdr3_aa: CSARGPGGYTF
cdr3_nt: TGCAGTGCTAGGGGCCCAGGGGGCTACACCTTC